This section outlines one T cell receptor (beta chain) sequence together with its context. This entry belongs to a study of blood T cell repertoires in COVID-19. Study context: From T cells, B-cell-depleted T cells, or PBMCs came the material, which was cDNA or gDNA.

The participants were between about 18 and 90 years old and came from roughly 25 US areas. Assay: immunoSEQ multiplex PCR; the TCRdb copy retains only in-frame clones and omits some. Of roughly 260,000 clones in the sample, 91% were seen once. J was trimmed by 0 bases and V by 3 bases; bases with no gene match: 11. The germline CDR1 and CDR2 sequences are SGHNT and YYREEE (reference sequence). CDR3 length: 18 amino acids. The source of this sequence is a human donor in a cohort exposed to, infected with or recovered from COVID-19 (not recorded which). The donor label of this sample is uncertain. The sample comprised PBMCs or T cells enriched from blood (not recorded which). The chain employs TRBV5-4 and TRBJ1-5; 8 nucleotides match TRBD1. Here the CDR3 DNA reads TGTGCCAGCAGCTATATAGGACAGGGACGTTATAGCAATCAGCCCCAGCATTTT. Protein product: CASSYIGQGRYSNQPQHF.